This T cell receptor (beta chain) was sequenced in a study of T cells after yellow fever vaccination. TCRdb re-analysed the 5' RACE reads in MiXCR, keeping a single row per CDR3 protein. This table holds about 320,000 distinct CDR3 sequences, 3.5% to 4.5% found once. V was clipped by 7 bases and J by 2 bases, with 25 bases between them. Germline assignment: CDR1 MNHNS and CDR2 SASEGT. The CDR3 is 18 amino acids. The sample here was PBMCs, taken 15 days after the yellow fever booster vaccination. The chain couples TRBV6-1 to TRBJ2-3; perhaps TRBD2 as D (7 bases). The clonotype originates from a man younger than 30 who received the YFV17D yellow fever vaccine. The CDR3: CASNFPRPGRGHTDTQYF. The CDR3 DNA sequence: TGTGCCAGCAATTTCCCTCGCCCGGGGCGGGGGCACACAGATACGCAGTATTTT.